Each of the 2 T cell receptor beta chains below was sequenced from the same sample in a study of cytomegalovirus exposure and HLA in healthy donors. PCR involved 60 Vbeta and 13 Jbeta primers. Here immunoSEQ multiplex PCR was the method, and the copy in TCRdb shows in-frame clones only, minus some. The repertoire consists of approximately 76,000 clones, with 73% occurring once and the leading ten covering approximately 16%. The sequenced sample was PBMCs. The source of these receptors is a woman in her thirties or forties in good health and CMV-seropositive.

The gene calls are TRBV10-1 and TRBJ2-7; TRBD2 is a possible D gene (5 bases). V shed 4 bases and J shed 7 bases, with 11 bases lying between them. The CDR3 has 12 amino acids. Germline V gene sequence: CDR1 WNHNN, CDR2 SYGVQD (reference sequence). The CDR3 coding sequence is TGCGCCAGCAGTGTGGTAGGAGGTGAGCAGTACTTC. This sequence encodes CASSVVGGEQYF.

The chain couples TRBV28 to TRBJ1-1; D uncertain. The CDR3 loop spans 14 amino acids. In germline, CDR1 is MDHEN, CDR2 SYDVKM. Trimming cost V 7 bases and J 2 bases, with 14 bases left between them. This CDR3 is CASTTVGPNTEAFF. The CDR3, as DNA: TGTGCCAGCACTACGGTTGGGCCCAACACTGAAGCTTTCTTT.